These 4 T cell receptor beta chains came from one sample sequenced in a study of shared clonotypes between healthy human individuals. The repertoire was sequenced with immunoSEQ multiplex PCR; TCRdb's copy has only in-frame clones and lacks some. This sample carries 660,000 or so clones, roughly 95% of them seen once, and the ten largest clones take roughly 0.12%. The naive CD8 fraction comprised CD45RO-negative cells positively selected for CCR7 and excluded terminally differentiated effector memory CD45RA+ cells. Sequencing input: naive CD8+ T cells sorted from blood. These receptors came from a woman in her thirties in good health.

The chain has TRBV27 and TRBJ2-7, with a tentative D call TRBD2 (5 bases). CDR1 MNHEY and CDR2 SMNVEV come from the germline V gene (reference sequence). CDR3 length equals 16 residues. V dropped 3 bases and J dropped 4 bases, with 19 bases sitting between them. DNA for the CDR3: TGTGCCAGCAGTTTGGAGGTCGGGGTTGTAGGGTACGAGCAGTACTTC. This gives the protein CASSLEVGVVGYEQYF.

This chain connects TRBV2 to TRBJ1-3; D gene uncertain. The CDR3 extends over 14 amino acids. V lost 10 bases and J 0 bases, leaving 13 bases between the germline ends. The germline V gene encodes CDR1 SNHLY and CDR2 FYNNEI. The CDR3 sequence: CANRVPSSGNTIYF. The CDR3 DNA follows: TGTGCCAACAGAGTACCGAGCTCTGGAAACACCATATATTTT.

The V gene is TRBV5-4, the J gene TRBJ1-1, with D possibly TRBD1 on 6 matching bases. From germline, CDR1 is SGHNT and CDR2 YYREEE (reference sequence). There are 14 residues in the CDR3. V lost 4 bases to trimming and J lost 6 bases, with 16 bases between them. In DNA, the CDR3 is TGTGCCAGCAGCCCACGGACAGTCCAGTCTGAAGCTTTCTTT. Its translation is CASSPRTVQSEAFF.

The gene calls are TRBV12-5 and TRBJ2-5, with D possibly being TRBD1 (5 bases). This CDR3 has 14 amino acids. Trimming took 4 bases from V and 5 from J, leaving 14 bases between them. Germline V gene sequence: CDR1 LGHNT, CDR2 FRNRAP. CDR3 region: CASGSTYQGETQYF. In DNA, the CDR3 is TGTGCTAGTGGTTCGACCTACCAGGGTGAGACCCAGTACTTC. Supplemented by reference TRBV12-5 and TRBJ2-5, the full variable domain reads DARVTQTPRHKVTEMGQEVTMRCQPILGHNTVFWYRQTMMQGLELLAYFRNRAPLDDSGMPKDRFSAEMPDATLATLKIQPSEPRDSAVYFCASGSTYQGETQYFGPGTRLLVL.